In this sample, the clone carrying this TCR beta chain turned up a few times. TCRdb re-called the RT-PCR reads with MiXCR, one entry per CDR3 protein. Here the sample spans 550,000 to 750,000 distinct CDR3 sequences, around 14% being singletons. Germline CDR1 DFQATT, CDR2 SNEGSKA (reference sequence). The CDR3 consists of 13 residues. The germline V and J ends were trimmed by 5 bases and 0 bases, with 10 bases remaining between them. The TCR originated in a female donor in good health, serving as a healthy control. The chain recombines TRBV20-1 with TRBJ1-1; D possibly corresponds to TRBD1 (5 bases). The source material was memory CD4+ T cells from blood. For the CDR3, the DNA is TGCAGTGCTGGGGCCCGCATGAACACTGAAGCTTTCTTT. Its protein product is CSAGARMNTEAFF.